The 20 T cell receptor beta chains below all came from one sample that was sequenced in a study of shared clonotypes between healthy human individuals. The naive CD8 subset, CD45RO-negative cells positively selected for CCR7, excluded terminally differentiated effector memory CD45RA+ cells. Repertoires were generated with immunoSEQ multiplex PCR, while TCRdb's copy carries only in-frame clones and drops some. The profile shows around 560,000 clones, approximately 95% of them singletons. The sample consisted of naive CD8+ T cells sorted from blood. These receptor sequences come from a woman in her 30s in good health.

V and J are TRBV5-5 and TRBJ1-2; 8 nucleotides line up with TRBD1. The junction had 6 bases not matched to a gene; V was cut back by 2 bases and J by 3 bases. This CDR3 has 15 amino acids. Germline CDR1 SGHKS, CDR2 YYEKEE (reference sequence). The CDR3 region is CASSLRDRSDYGYTF. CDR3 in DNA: TGTGCCAGCAGCTTAAGGGACAGGAGTGACTATGGCTACACCTTC.

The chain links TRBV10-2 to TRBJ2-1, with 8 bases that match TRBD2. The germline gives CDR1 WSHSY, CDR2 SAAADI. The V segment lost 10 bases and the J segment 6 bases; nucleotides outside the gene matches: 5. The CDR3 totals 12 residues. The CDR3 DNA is TGCGCCACCGAGGGACTAGGCAATGAGCAGTTCTTC. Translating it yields CATEGLGNEQFF.

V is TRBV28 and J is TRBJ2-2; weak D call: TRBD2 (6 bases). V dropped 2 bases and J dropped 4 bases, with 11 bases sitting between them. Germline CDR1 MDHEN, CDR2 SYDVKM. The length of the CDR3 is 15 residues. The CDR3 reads CASSLSREITGELFF. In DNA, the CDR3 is TGTGCCAGCAGTTTAAGTCGGGAGATCACCGGGGAGCTGTTTTTT.

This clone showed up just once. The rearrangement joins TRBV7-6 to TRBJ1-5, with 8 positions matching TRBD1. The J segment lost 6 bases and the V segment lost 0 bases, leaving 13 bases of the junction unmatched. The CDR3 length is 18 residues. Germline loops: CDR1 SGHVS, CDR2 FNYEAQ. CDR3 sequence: CASSLAVGPGGLFQPQHF. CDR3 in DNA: TGTGCCAGCAGCTTAGCGGTCGGGCCAGGGGGCCTTTTTCAGCCCCAGCATTTT. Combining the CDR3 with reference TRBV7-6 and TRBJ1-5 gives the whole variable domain GAGVSQSPRYKVTKRGQDVALRCDPISGHVSLYWYRQALGQGPEFLTYFNYEAQQDKSGLPNDRFSAERPEGSISTLTIQRTEQRDSAMYRCASSLAVGPGGLFQPQHFGDGTRLSIL.

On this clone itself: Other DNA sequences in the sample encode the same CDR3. The CDR3 spells CASSLSGAGELFF. The DNA for the CDR3 is TGTGCCAGCAGTTTATCTGGCGCCGGGGAGCTGTTTTTT. The V gene is TRBV27, the J gene TRBJ2-2; no definite D call. Looked up from germline, CDR1 is MNHEY and CDR2 is SMNVEV (reference sequence). The V end was cut by 0 bases, the J end by 6 bases, with 5 bases between. The CDR3 has 13 amino acids.

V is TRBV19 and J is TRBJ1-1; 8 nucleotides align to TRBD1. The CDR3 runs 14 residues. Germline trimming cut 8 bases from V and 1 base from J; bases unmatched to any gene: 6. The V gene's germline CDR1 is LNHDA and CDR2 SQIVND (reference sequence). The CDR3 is CASLDRVTNTEAFF. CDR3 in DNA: TGTGCCAGTTTGGACAGGGTGACGAACACTGAAGCTTTCTTT.

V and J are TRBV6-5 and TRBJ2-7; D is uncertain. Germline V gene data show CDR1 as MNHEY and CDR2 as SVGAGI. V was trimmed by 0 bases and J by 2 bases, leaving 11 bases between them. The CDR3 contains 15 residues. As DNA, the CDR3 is TGTGCCAGCAGTTACTCGGTAACCGGCCCCTACGAGCAGTACTTC. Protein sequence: CASSYSVTGPYEQYF.

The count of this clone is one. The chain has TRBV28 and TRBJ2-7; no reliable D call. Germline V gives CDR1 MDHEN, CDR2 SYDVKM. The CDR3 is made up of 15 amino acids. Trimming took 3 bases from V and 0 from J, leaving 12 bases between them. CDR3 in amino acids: CASSFGRGGSYEQYF. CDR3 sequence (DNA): TGTGCCAGCAGTTTCGGACGTGGCGGCTCCTACGAGCAGTACTTC.

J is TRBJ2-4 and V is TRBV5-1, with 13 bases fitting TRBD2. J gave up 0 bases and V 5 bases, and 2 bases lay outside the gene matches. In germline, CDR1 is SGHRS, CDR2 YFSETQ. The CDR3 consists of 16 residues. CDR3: CASRGTSGVAKNIQYF. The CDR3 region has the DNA TGCGCCAGCAGAGGGACTAGCGGGGTAGCCAAAAACATTCAGTACTTC.

The CDR3 region is CASKNAKSSGNTIYF. CDR3 sequence (DNA): TGTGCCAGTAAGAACGCCAAGAGCTCTGGAAACACCATATATTTT. The chain is built from TRBV19 and TRBJ1-3; D call uncertain. The V end was cut by 7 bases, the J end by 0 bases, with 13 bases between. Germline CDR1 is LNHDA and CDR2 is SQIVND (reference sequence). There are 15 residues in the CDR3.

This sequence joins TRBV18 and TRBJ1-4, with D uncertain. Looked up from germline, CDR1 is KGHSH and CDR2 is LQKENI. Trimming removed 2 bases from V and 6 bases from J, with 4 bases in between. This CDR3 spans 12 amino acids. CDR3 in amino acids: CASSPGYEKLFF. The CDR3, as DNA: TGTGCCAGCTCACCAGGGTATGAAAAACTGTTTTTT.

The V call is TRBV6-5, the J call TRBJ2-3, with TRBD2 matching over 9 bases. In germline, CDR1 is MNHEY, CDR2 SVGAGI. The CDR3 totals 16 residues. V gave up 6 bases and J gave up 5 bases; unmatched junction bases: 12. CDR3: CASSYRLAGVGDTQYF. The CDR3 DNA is TGTGCCAGCAGCTACAGATTAGCGGGAGTAGGAGATACGCAGTATTTT.

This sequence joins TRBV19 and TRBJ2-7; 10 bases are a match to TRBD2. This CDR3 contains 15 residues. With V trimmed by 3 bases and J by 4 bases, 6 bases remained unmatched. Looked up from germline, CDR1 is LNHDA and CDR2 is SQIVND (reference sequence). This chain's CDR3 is CASSISASGSYEQYF. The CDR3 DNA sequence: TGTGCCAGTAGTATCTCCGCTAGCGGGAGTTACGAGCAGTACTTC.

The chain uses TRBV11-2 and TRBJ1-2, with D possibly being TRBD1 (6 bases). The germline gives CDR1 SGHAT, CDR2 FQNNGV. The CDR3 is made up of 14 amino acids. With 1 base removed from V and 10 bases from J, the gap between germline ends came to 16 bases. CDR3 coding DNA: TGTGCCAGCAGCTTAGGCGGGCAGGGGAATGTCTACACCTTC. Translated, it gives CASSLGGQGNVYTF.

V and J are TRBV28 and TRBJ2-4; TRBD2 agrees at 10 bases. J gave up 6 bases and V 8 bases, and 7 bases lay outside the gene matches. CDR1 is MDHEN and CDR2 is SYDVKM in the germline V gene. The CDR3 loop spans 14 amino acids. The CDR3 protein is CASRPRTSGNIQYF. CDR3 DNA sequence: TGTGCCAGCCGACCCCGGACTAGCGGAAACATTCAGTACTTC.

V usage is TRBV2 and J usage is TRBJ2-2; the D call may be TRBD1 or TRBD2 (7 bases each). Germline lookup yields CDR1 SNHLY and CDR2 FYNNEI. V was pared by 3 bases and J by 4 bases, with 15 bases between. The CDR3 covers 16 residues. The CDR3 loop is CASSDVRGEGTGELFF. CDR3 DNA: TGTGCCAGCAGTGATGTCAGGGGGGAGGGCACCGGGGAGCTGTTTTTT.

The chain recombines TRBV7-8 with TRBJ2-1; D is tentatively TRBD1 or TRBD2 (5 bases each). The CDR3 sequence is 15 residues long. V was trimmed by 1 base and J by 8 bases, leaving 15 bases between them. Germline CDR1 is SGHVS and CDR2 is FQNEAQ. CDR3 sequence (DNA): TGTGCCAGCAGCTTAGAGAGCGGATTGGGGGATGAGCAGTTCTTC. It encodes CASSLESGLGDEQFF.

CDR3 residues: CASSYRGMGTDTQYF. The CDR3 coding sequence is TGTGCCAGCAGCTACAGGGGAATGGGAACAGATACGCAGTATTTT. The rearrangement uses TRBV5-5 and TRBJ2-3; 7 bases match TRBD1. Germline CDR1 SGHKS, CDR2 YYEKEE (reference sequence). J gave up 3 bases and V 3 bases, and 7 bases lay outside the gene matches. CDR3 length: 15 amino acids. The whole variable domain, filled in from reference TRBV5-5 and TRBJ2-3, reads DAGVTQSPTHLIKTRGQQVTLRCSPISGHKSVSWYQQVLGQGPQFIFQYYEKEERGRGNFPDRFSARQFPNYSSELNVNALLLGDSALYLCASSYRGMGTDTQYFGPGTRLTVL.

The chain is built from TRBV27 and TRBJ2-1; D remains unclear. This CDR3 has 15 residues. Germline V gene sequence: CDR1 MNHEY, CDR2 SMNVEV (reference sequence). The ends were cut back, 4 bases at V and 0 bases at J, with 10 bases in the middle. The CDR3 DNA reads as TGTGCCAGCAGTTCTCTCGTCTACTCCTACAATGAGCAGTTCTTC. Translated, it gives CASSSLVYSYNEQFF.

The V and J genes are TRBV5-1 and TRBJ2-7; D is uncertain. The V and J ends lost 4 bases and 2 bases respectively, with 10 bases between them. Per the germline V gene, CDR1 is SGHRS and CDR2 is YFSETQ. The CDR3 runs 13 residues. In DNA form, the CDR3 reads TGCGCCAGCAGCGTCAGCGTAACCTACGAGCAGTACTTC. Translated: CASSVSVTYEQYF.